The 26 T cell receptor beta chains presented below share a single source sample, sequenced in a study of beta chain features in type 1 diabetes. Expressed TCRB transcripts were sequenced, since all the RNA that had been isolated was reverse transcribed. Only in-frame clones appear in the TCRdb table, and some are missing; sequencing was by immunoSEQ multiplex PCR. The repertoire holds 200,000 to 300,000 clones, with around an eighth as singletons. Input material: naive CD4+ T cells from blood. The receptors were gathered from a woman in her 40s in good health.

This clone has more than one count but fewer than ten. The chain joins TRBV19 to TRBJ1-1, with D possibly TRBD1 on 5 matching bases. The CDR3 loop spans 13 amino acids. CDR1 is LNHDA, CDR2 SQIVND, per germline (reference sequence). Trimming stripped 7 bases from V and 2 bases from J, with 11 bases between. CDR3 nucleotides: TGTGCCAGTAACCGCGACAGAAACACTGAAGCTTTCTTT. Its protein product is CASNRDRNTEAFF. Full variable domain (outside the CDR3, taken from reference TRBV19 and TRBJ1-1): DGGITQSPKYLFRKEGQNVTLSCEQNLNHDAMYWYRQDPGQGLRLIYYSQIVNDFQKGDIAEGYSVSREKKESFPLTVTSAQKNPTAFYLCASNRDRNTEAFFGQGTRLTVV.

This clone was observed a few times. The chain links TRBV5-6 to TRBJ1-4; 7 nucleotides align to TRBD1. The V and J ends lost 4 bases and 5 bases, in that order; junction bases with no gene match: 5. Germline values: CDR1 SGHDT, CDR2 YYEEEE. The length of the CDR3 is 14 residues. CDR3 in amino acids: CASSPQGSNEKLFF. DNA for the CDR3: TGTGCCAGCAGCCCACAGGGGTCGAATGAAAAACTGTTTTTT.

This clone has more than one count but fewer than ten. The CDR3 DNA sequence: TGTGCCAGCAGCTCTAGACAGGGTCTCTACGGCTACACCTTC. Its translation: CASSSRQGLYGYTF. The chain links TRBV7-9 to TRBJ1-2, with 7 bases that match TRBD1. The V segment lost 4 bases and the J segment 8 bases; nucleotides outside the gene matches: 10. The CDR3 has 14 amino acids. Germline-derived CDR1 and CDR2 are SEHNR and FQNEAQ (reference sequence).

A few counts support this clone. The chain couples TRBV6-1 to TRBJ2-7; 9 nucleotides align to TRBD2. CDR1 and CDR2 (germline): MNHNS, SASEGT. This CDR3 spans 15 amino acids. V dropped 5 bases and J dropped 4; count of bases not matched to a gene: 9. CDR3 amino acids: CASSHYGTSGYEQYF. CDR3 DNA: TGTGCCAGCAGTCACTACGGCACTAGCGGGTACGAGCAGTACTTC.

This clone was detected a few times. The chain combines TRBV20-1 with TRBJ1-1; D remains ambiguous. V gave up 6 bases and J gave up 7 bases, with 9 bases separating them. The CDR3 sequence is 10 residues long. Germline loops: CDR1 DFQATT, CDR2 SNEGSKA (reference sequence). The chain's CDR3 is CSAIANEAFF. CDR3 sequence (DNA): TGCAGTGCCATAGCTAATGAAGCTTTCTTT.

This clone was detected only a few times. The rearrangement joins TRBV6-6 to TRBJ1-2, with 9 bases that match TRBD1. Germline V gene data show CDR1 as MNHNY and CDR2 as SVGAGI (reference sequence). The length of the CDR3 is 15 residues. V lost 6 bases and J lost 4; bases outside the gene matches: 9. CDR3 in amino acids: CASREYTGGGYGYTF. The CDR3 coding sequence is TGTGCCAGCAGGGAATACACAGGGGGCGGCTATGGCTACACCTTC.

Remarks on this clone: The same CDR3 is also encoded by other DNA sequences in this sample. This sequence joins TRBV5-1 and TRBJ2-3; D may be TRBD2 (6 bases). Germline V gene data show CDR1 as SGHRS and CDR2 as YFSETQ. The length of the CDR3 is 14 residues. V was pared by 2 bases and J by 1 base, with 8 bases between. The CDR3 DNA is TGCGCCAGCAGCTTCGGCGGGGGCACAGATACGCAGTATTTT. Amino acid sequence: CASSFGGGTDTQYF.

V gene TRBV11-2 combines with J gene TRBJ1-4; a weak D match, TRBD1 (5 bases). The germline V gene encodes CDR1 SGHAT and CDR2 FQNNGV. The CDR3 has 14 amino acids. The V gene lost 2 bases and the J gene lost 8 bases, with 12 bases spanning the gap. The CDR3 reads CASSLWGGSEKLFF. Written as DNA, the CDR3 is TGTGCCAGCAGCTTATGGGGGGGGTCGGAAAAACTGTTTTTT.

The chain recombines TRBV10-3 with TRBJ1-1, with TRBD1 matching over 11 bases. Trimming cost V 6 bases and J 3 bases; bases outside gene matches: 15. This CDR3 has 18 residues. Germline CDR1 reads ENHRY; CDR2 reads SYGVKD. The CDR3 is CAISARLGQGAGYTEAFF. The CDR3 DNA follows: TGTGCCATCAGCGCCCGGCTAGGACAGGGGGCCGGGTACACTGAAGCTTTCTTT.

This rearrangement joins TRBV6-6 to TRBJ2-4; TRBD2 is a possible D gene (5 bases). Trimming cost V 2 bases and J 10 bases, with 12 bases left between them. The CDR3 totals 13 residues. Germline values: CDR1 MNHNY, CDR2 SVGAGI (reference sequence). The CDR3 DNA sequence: TGTGCCAGCAGTTACGACGGGAAGAAAATTCAGTACTTC. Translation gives CASSYDGKKIQYF.

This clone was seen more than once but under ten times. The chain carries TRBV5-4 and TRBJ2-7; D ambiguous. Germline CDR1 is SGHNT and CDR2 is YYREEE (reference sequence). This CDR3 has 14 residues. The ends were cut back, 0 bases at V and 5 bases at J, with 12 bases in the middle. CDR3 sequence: CASSLASFPNEQYF. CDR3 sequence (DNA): TGTGCCAGCAGCTTGGCATCCTTTCCTAACGAGCAGTACTTC.

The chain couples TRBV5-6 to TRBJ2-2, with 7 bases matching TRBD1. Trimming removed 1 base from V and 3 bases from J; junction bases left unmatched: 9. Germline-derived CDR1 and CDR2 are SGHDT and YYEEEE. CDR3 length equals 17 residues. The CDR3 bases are TGTGCCAGCAGCTTGCGGACAGGAGTAAGGCACACCGGGGAGCTGTTTTTT. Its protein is CASSLRTGVRHTGELFF.

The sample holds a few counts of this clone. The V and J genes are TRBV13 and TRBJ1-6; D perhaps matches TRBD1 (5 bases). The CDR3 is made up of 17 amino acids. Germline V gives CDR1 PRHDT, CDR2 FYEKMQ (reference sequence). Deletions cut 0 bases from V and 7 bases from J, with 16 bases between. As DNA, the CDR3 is TGTGCCAGCAGCTTAGGCCTAACGGCGGGGGGAAATTCACCCCTCCACTTT. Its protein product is CASSLGLTAGGNSPLHF.

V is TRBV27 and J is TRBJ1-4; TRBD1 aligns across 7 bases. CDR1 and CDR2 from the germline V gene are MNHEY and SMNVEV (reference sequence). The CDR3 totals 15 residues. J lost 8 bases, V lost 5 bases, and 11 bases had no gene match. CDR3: CASSPNRDRSEKLFF. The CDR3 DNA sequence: TGTGCCAGCAGTCCGAACCGGGACAGAAGCGAAAAACTGTTTTTT.

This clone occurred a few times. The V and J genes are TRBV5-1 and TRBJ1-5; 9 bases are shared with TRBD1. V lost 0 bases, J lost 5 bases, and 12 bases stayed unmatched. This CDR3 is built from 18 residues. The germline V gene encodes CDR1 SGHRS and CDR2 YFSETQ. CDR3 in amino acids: CASSLGATGTGSHQPQHF. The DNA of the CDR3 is TGCGCCAGCAGCTTGGGAGCTACCGGGACAGGGTCCCATCAGCCCCAGCATTTT.

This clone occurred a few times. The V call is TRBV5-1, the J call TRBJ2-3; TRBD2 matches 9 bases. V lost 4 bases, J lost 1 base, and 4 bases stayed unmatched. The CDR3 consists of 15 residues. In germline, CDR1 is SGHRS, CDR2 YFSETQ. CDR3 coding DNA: TGCGCCAGCAGCCGGACTAGCGAGGGCACAGATACGCAGTATTTT. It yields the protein CASSRTSEGTDTQYF. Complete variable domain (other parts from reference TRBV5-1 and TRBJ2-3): KAGVTQTPRYLIKTRGQQVTLSCSPISGHRSVSWYQQTPGQGLQFLFEYFSETQRNKGNFPGRFSGRQFSNSRSEMNVSTLELGDSALYLCASSRTSEGTDTQYFGPGTRLTVL.

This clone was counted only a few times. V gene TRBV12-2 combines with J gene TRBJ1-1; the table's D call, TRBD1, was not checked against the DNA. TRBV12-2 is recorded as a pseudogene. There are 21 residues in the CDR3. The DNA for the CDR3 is TGTGCAACCACTCAATGGGCGGGACAGGGATGTTGCGGAGCTCACGGAGCTGAAGCTTTCTTT. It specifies CATTQWAGQGCCGAHGAEAFF.

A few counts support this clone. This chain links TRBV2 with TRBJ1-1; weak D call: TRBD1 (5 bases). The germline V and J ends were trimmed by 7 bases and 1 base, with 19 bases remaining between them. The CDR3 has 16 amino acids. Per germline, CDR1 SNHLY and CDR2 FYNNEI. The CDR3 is CASIPAGFAKNTEAFF. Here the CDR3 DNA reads TGTGCCAGCATCCCAGCAGGGTTCGCGAAGAACACTGAAGCTTTCTTT. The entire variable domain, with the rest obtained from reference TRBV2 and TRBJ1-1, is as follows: EPEVTQTPSHQVTQMGQEVILRCVPISNHLYFYWYRQILGQKVEFLVSFYNNEISEKSEIFDDQFSVERPDGSNFTLKIRSTKLEDSAMYFCASIPAGFAKNTEAFFGQGTRLTVV.

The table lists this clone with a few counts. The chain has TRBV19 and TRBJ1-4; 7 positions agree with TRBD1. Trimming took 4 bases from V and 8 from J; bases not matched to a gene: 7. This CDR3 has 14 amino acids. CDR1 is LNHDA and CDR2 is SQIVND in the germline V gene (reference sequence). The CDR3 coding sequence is TGTGCCAGTAGTACTCACCCGGACAGGGAAAAACTGTTTTTT. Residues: CASSTHPDREKLFF.

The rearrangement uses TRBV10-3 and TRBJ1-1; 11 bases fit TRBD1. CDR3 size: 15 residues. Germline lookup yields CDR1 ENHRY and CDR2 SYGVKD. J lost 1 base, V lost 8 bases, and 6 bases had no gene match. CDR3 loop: CAIGRTGGGNTEAFF. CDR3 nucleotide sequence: TGTGCCATCGGACGGACAGGGGGCGGGAACACTGAAGCTTTCTTT.

The CDR3 spells CASSLDRGEKLFF. For the CDR3, the DNA is TGTGCCAGCAGCTTGGACAGGGGGGAAAAACTGTTTTTT. The chain is built from TRBV5-4 and TRBJ1-4; 8 bases fit TRBD1. V was clipped by 0 bases and J by 8 bases; unmatched bases: 0. CDR1 SGHNT and CDR2 YYREEE come from the germline V gene (reference sequence). The CDR3 has 13 residues.

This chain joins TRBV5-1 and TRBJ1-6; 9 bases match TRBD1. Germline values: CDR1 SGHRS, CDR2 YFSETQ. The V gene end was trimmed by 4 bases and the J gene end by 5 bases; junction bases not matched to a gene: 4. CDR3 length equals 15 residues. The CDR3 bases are TGCGCCAGCAGCCAGACAGGGGGTGATAATTCACCCCTCCACTTT. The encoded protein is CASSQTGGDNSPLHF.

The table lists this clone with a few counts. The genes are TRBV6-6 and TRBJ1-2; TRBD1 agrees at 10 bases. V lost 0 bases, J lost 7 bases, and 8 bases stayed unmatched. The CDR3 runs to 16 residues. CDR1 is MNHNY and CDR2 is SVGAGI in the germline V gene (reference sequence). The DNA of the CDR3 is TGTGCCAGCAGTTACTCCTCCGGGACAGGGGACTCTGGCTACACCTTC. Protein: CASSYSSGTGDSGYTF.

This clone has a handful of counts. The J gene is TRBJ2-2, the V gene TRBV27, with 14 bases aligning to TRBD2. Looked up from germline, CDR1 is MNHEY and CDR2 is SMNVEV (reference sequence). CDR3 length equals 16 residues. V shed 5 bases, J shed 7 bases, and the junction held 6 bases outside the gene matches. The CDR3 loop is CASSPTSGGDGGELFF. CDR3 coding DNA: TGTGCCAGCAGTCCGACTAGCGGGGGGGACGGCGGGGAGCTGTTTTTT.

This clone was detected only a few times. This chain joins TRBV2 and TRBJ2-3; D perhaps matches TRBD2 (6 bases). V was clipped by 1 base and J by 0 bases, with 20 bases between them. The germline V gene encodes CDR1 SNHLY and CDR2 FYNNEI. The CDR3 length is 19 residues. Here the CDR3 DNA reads TGTGCCAGCAGTGAAGAAATAGGCCGGGACTTCTCTAGCACAGATACGCAGTATTTT. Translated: CASSEEIGRDFSSTDTQYF.

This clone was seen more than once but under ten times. The CDR3 protein is CASSPPRFDTIEETQYF. CDR3 DNA sequence: TGTGCCAGCAGTCCACCCCGCTTTGACACAATCGAAGAGACCCAGTACTTC. The chain links TRBV25-1 to TRBJ2-5; no clear D. The germline gives CDR1 MGHDK, CDR2 SYGVNS. The CDR3 spans 17 residues. The ends were cut back, 5 bases at V and 3 bases at J, with 22 bases in the middle.